The 23 T cell receptor beta chains given below trace back to one sample, sequenced in a study of siplizumab effects on memory and regulatory T cells. Measured with immunoSEQ multiplex PCR; TCRdb has only the in-frame clones, and not every one. The data show roughly 1,200 clones, about 74% seen once. Sequencing input: TEMRA CD8+ T cells sorted from blood. Specified subset: unstimulated CD8+ CD45RA+ effector memory T cells. Receptors originate from a human donor in good health.

The V gene is TRBV30, the J gene TRBJ1-5, with D unclear. This CDR3 spans 13 amino acids. Trimming removed 2 bases from V and 2 bases from J, with 7 bases in between. Per germline, CDR1 GTSNPN and CDR2 SVGIG (reference sequence). The CDR3 is CAWSSGGNQPQHF. DNA for the CDR3: TGTGCCTGGAGTTCGGGTGGCAATCAGCCCCAGCATTTT.

This clone was seen just once. This rearrangement joins TRBV15 to TRBJ1-5; D ambiguous. CDR1 and CDR2 from the germline V gene are LNHNV and YYDKDF (reference sequence). This CDR3 has 17 residues. Trimming stripped 0 bases from V and 0 bases from J, with 12 bases between. In DNA form, the CDR3 reads TGTGCCACCAGCAGAGATCCCGCCGGCCATAGCAATCAGCCCCAGCATTTT. Translated: CATSRDPAGHSNQPQHF.

By share of the sample, this clone is large. The rearrangement uses TRBV5-1 and TRBJ1-2; tentatively, D is TRBD1 (5 bases). The CDR3 is 13 residues long. Deletions cut 6 bases from V and 7 bases from J, with 16 bases between. Germline CDR1 reads SGHRS; CDR2 reads YFSETQ. In nucleotides, the CDR3 is TGCGCCAGCACTTTCGGGGACTTCTCTGGCTACACCTTC. The encoded protein is CASTFGDFSGYTF.

The chain couples TRBV5-6 to TRBJ2-3, with unresolved D. V lost 4 bases to trimming and J lost 5 bases, with 11 bases between them. Germline V gene lookup returns CDR1 SGHDT and CDR2 YYEEEE. The CDR3 is 13 residues long. In DNA form, the CDR3 reads TGTGCCAGCAGCCCGGCGGACGAAGATACGCAGTATTTT. As protein: CASSPADEDTQYF.

This clone showed up just a few times. The rearrangement uses TRBV27 and TRBJ2-5; possible D gene TRBD1, 6 bases. The CDR3 spans 15 residues. Germline V gives CDR1 MNHEY, CDR2 SMNVEV (reference sequence). With 2 bases removed from V and 4 bases from J, the gap between germline ends came to 14 bases. CDR3 DNA sequence: TGTGCCAGCAGTTTAGGCCCAGGGGTAGGAGAGACCCAGTACTTC. Translating gives CASSLGPGVGETQYF.

This clone was seen just once. J is TRBJ1-1 and V is TRBV2, with D uncertain. This CDR3 region has 13 residues. V lost 5 bases to trimming and J lost 1 base, with 8 bases between them. The germline gives CDR1 SNHLY, CDR2 FYNNEI. Here the CDR3 reads CASSSMGNTEAFF. The DNA of the CDR3 is TGTGCCAGCAGTTCAATGGGGAACACTGAAGCTTTCTTT. Full variable domain (rest looked up from reference TRBV2 and TRBJ1-1): EPEVTQTPSHQVTQMGQEVILRCVPISNHLYFYWYRQILGQKVEFLVSFYNNEISEKSEIFDDQFSVERPDGSNFTLKIRSTKLEDSAMYFCASSSMGNTEAFFGQGTRLTVV.

The genes are TRBV5-1 and TRBJ2-1; 12 bases agree with TRBD2. Germline values: CDR1 SGHRS, CDR2 YFSETQ. Germline trimming cut 2 bases from V and 4 bases from J; bases unmatched to any gene: 7. The CDR3 extends over 17 amino acids. In nucleotides, the CDR3 is TGCGCCAGCAGCTTTGGGCCTAGCGGGAGGGCTTACAATGAGCAGTTCTTC. Its protein product is CASSFGPSGRAYNEQFF.

This clone was observed a few times. This chain joins TRBV6-5 and TRBJ1-5, with 8 bases identical to TRBD1. V shed 4 bases, J shed 4 bases, and the junction held 6 bases outside the gene matches. This CDR3 is built from 15 residues. Germline V gives CDR1 MNHEY, CDR2 SVGAGI. CDR3 nucleotide sequence: TGTGCCAGCAGTTCACGACAGGGGAGGAATCAGCCCCAGCATTTT. This gives the protein CASSSRQGRNQPQHF.

This clone is medium-sized within its sample. This chain joins TRBV5-5 and TRBJ2-7; D is uncertain. V shed 2 bases and J shed 3 bases, with 6 bases lying between them. This CDR3 spans 12 amino acids. CDR1 is SGHKS and CDR2 is YYEKEE in the germline V gene (reference sequence). The CDR3 sequence is CASSLVFYEQYF. CDR3 sequence (DNA): TGTGCCAGCAGCTTAGTGTTCTACGAGCAGTACTTC.

This rearrangement joins TRBV7-8 to TRBJ2-7, with 9 nucleotides matching TRBD2. CDR3 length equals 20 residues. The germline V gene has CDR1 SGHVS and CDR2 FQNEAQ. V shed 4 bases and J 5 bases; nucleotides not matched to a gene: 24. CDR3 sequence reads: CASSSFGGLSGSFWRNEQYF. CDR3 nucleotides: TGTGCCAGCAGCTCGTTTGGAGGCCTTAGCGGGAGCTTTTGGAGAAACGAGCAGTACTTC.

Relative to its sample, this clone is large. J is TRBJ2-7 and V is TRBV4-1; 9 bases align to TRBD1. Germline loops: CDR1 MGHRA, CDR2 YSYEKL. With V trimmed by 0 bases and J by 3 bases, 21 bases remained unmatched. The CDR3 sequence is 21 residues long. The DNA for the CDR3 is TGCGCCAGCAGCCAAGACCCTTCGCTACTCTTCGGACAGGGGACCTTCTACGAGCAGTACTTC. As protein: CASSQDPSLLFGQGTFYEQYF.

This rearrangement joins TRBV6-4 to TRBJ2-3; a possible D gene is TRBD2 (6 bases). Germline V gene sequence: CDR1 MRHNA, CDR2 SNTAGT. V was cut by 4 bases and J by 0 bases, with 11 bases left in between. CDR3 length: 15 residues. The CDR3 sequence: CASSAQGLSTDTQYF. In DNA, the CDR3 is TGTGCCAGCAGTGCCCAGGGACTGAGCACAGATACGCAGTATTTT.

This clone is termed large. The sample holds other DNA sequences that translate to the same CDR3. This chain joins TRBV9 and TRBJ1-1; D ambiguous. Trimming stripped 3 bases from V and 2 bases from J, with 5 bases between. CDR3 length: 12 residues. The germline V gene has CDR1 SGDLS and CDR2 YYNGEE. This CDR3 is CASSGSNTEAFF. CDR3 DNA: TGTGCCAGCAGCGGATCCAACACTGAAGCTTTCTTT.

This clone was picked up a small number of times. J is TRBJ1-1 and V is TRBV13; D uncertain. Per germline, CDR1 PRHDT and CDR2 FYEKMQ (reference sequence). V lost 5 bases and J lost 1, with 5 bases in between. The CDR3 runs 12 residues. This CDR3 is CASSGSNTEAFF. Written as DNA, the CDR3 is TGTGCCAGCAGCGGTTCGAACACTGAAGCTTTCTTT.

The V and J genes are TRBV7-4 and TRBJ2-6, with no clear D. The CDR3 runs to 18 residues. Germline CDR1 is SGHVT and CDR2 is SQSDAQ. V lost 5 bases and J 5 bases, leaving 22 bases between the germline ends. The CDR3 bases are TGTGCCAGCAGCGTGGCCTCCAGCTCACAAAGTCGGGCCAACGTCCTGACTTTC. It codes for CASSVASSSQSRANVLTF. Based on the CDR3 plus reference TRBV7-4 and TRBJ2-6, the full variable domain is GAGVSQSPRYKVAKRGRDVALRCDSISGHVTLYWYRQTLGQGSEVLTYSQSDAQRDKSGRPSGRFSAERPERSVSTLKIQRTEQGDSAVYLCASSVASSSQSRANVLTFGAGSRLTVL.

The chain has TRBV6-4 and TRBJ2-1; D not certain. Germline CDR1 MRHNA, CDR2 SNTAGT. Trimming left V 4 bases short and J 3 bases short, with 16 bases between. The CDR3 runs to 16 residues. The CDR3 here is CASSGVRSSHYNEQFF. DNA of the CDR3: TGTGCCAGCAGTGGGGTCCGCTCTTCCCACTACAATGAGCAGTTCTTC.

This clone was picked up a small number of times. The rearrangement joins TRBV27 to TRBJ2-3; TRBD2 agrees at 11 bases. J was trimmed by 0 bases and V by 5 bases; bases with no gene match: 4. The CDR3 loop spans 16 amino acids. CDR1 and CDR2 from the germline V gene are MNHEY and SMNVEV (reference sequence). The CDR3, as DNA: TGTGCCAGCAGTCCCAGACTAGCGGGGAGCACAGATACGCAGTATTTT. It is translated as CASSPRLAGSTDTQYF.

The chain links TRBV6-5 to TRBJ1-2; 8 nucleotides agree with TRBD1. The germline CDR1 and CDR2 sequences are MNHEY and SVGAGI. J lost 3 bases, V lost 6 bases, and 9 bases had no gene match. The CDR3 runs 15 residues. CDR3 region: CASSGSKQGDYGYTF. The CDR3 DNA reads as TGTGCCAGCAGCGGTAGCAAACAGGGGGACTATGGCTACACCTTC.

The V and J genes are TRBV7-2 and TRBJ2-3; TRBD2 aligns across 9 bases. The V segment lost 3 bases and the J segment 0 bases; nucleotides outside the gene matches: 4. The germline CDR1 and CDR2 sequences are SGHTA and FQGNSA. The CDR3 is 16 amino acids. This CDR3 is CASSFLAGSSTDTQYF. The CDR3 region has the DNA TGTGCCAGCAGCTTTCTAGCGGGGTCTAGCACAGATACGCAGTATTTT.

This clone is large. The chain recombines TRBV30 with TRBJ2-1, with D possibly TRBD2 on 5 matching bases. Germline loops: CDR1 GTSNPN, CDR2 SVGIG (reference sequence). V lost 8 bases to trimming and J lost 5 bases, with 19 bases between them. The length of the CDR3 is 14 residues. CDR3 amino acids: CAGGPEGENNEQFF. CDR3 DNA: TGTGCCGGAGGACCAGAGGGCGAGAACAATGAGCAGTTCTTC.

This rearrangement joins TRBV5-1 to TRBJ1-3; a weak D match, TRBD1 (6 bases). Trimming removed 4 bases from V and 4 bases from J, with 15 bases in between. Per the germline V gene, CDR1 is SGHRS and CDR2 is YFSETQ. The CDR3 loop spans 15 amino acids. CDR3 residues: CASSGLTGAGNTIYF. In DNA form, the CDR3 reads TGCGCCAGCAGCGGACTGACAGGAGCAGGAAACACCATATATTTT.

This chain uses TRBV29-1 with TRBJ2-4; 8 nucleotides match TRBD2. There are 13 residues in the CDR3. The trim removed 5 bases at V and 4 bases at J, leaving 4 bases unmatched. The V gene's germline CDR1 is SQVTM and CDR2 ANQGSEA. The CDR3 nucleotides are TGCAGCGTTTTAGCGGGAACTAAAAACATTCAGTACTTC. It is translated as CSVLAGTKNIQYF.

V gene TRBV10-3 combines with J gene TRBJ1-4; the D gene is possibly TRBD1 (5 bases). The CDR3 has 14 residues. Germline V gene sequence: CDR1 ENHRY, CDR2 SYGVKD. Trimming shortened V by 11 bases and J by 0 bases, and 13 bases separated the two germline ends. Here the CDR3 reads CAAQGTPTNEKLFF. The CDR3 nucleotides read TGTGCCGCCCAAGGGACCCCAACTAATGAAAAACTGTTTTTT.